This T cell receptor (beta chain) was retrieved from a study of blood T cell repertoires in COVID-19. The germline V gene has CDR1 SGDLS and CDR2 YYNGEE. V was clipped by 1 base and J by 5 bases; unmatched bases: 8. CDR3 length: 15 residues. Some clones are missing from TCRdb's copy, which holds only in-frame ones; the method was immunoSEQ multiplex PCR. The sample carries about 120,000 clones, 80% recorded once. The sequenced sample consisted of peripheral blood. V usage is TRBV9 and J usage is TRBJ2-5, with 7 nucleotides matching TRBD1. The clonotype was recovered from a man aged 55 to 70 with active or convalescent COVID-19. CDR3 amino acids: CASSVSEGAMETQYF. The CDR3 DNA reads as TGTGCCAGCAGCGTATCAGAGGGGGCGATGGAGACCCAGTACTTC.